The clone carrying this TCR beta chain came up a few times. The data are from a study of cytomegalovirus exposure and HLA in healthy donors. CDR1 is SEHNR and CDR2 is FQNEAQ in the germline V gene (reference sequence). There are 15 residues in the CDR3. Trimming shortened V by 1 base and J by 6 bases, and 12 bases separated the two germline ends. Use of 60 Vbeta and 13 Jbeta primers characterized the PCR. Using immunoSEQ multiplex PCR, the repertoire was profiled, and TCRdb retains in-frame clones only, with some absent. The table lists some 150,000 clones, approximately 70% of them singletons. Sequencing was carried out using PBMCs. This chain connects TRBV7-9 to TRBJ1-4; D remains unclear. This clonotype was sampled from a woman aged 25-40 years in good health and CMV-seronegative. The CDR3 loop reads CASSLGQAVDEKLFF. The CDR3 nucleotides are TGTGCCAGCAGCTTAGGGCAGGCCGTGGATGAAAAACTGTTTTTT.